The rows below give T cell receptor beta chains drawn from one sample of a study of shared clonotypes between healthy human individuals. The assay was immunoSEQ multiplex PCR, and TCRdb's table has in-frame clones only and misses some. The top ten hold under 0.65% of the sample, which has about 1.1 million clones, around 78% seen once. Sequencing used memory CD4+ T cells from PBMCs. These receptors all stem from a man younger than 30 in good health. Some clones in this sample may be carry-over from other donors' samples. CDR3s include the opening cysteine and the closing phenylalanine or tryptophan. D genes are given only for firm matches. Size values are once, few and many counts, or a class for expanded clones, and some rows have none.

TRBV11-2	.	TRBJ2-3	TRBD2	TGTGCCAGCAGCCGGGGGGGGAGCACAGATACGCAGTATTTT	CASSRGGSTDTQYF
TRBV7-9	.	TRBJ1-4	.	TGTGCCAGCAGCTTAGACGGGGGGCAGAATGAAAAACTGTTTTTT	CASSLDGGQNEKLFF
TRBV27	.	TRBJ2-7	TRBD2	TGTGCCAGCAGAGTTAGCGGGACCTACGAGCAGTACTTC	CASRVSGTYEQYF
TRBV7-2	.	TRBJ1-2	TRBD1	TGTGCCAGCAGCTTAAGGGTACAGGGGTCGACCTATGGCTACACCTTC	CASSLRVQGSTYGYTF
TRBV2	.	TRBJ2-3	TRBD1	TGTGCCAGCCCGGGACAGGGGAGCACAGATACGCAGTATTTT	CASPGQGSTDTQYF
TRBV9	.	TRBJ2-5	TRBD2	TGTGCCAGCAGCCCCTCGTTAGCGGGTTCGGGAGAGACCCAGTACTTC	CASSPSLAGSGETQYF
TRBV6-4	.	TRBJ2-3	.	TGTGCCAGCAGTGACGCGGCTAACACAGATACGCAGTATTTT	CASSDAANTDTQYF
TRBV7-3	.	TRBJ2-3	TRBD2	TGTGCCAGCAGCTCGATAGCGGGATTCACAGATACGCAGTATTTT	CASSSIAGFTDTQYF
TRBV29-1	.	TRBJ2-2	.	TGCAGCGCTGCCCGCGACCAAAACACCGGGGAGCTGTTTTTT	CSAARDQNTGELFF
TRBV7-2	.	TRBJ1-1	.	TGTGCCAGCAGCTTAGTCACGTGGACTGAAGCTTTCTTT	CASSLVTWTEAFF
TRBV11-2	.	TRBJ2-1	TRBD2	TGTGCCAGCAGCCTTCGGACTAGCTTCTACAATGAGCAGTTCTTC	CASSLRTSFYNEQFF
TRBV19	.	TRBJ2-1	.	TGTGCCAGTAGTATTAGGGCATATTCCGATGAGCAGTTCTTC	CASSIRAYSDEQFF
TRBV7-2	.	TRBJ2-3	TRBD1	TGTGCCAGCAGCTTAAACAGGGGCCGGACGACAGATACGCAGTATTTT	CASSLNRGRTTDTQYF
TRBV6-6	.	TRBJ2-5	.	TGTGCCAGCAGTTACCCTCCGACAGTGGAGACCCAGTACTTC	CASSYPPTVETQYF
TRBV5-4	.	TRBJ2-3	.	TGTGCCAGCAGCTTGCGTCCCACAGATACGCAGTATTTT	CASSLRPTDTQYF
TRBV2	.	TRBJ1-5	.	TGTGCCAGCAGACAGATTCATAGCAATCAGCCCCAGCATTTT	CASRQIHSNQPQHF
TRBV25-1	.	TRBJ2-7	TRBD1	TGTGCCAGCAGTTCCGCGGGACAGGGGCGTCTATTTGCGGACGAGCAGTACTTC	CASSSAGQGRLFADEQYF
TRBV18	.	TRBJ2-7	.	TGTGCCAGCTCACCTGAAACCGGGACGGACTCCTACGAGCAGTACTTC	CASSPETGTDSYEQYF
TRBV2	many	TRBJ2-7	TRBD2	TGTGCCAGCACCAGGGGCGGGAGGGGCCTCTACGAGCAGTACTTC	CASTRGGRGLYEQYF
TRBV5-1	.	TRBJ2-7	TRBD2	TGCGCCAGCAGCCCGGGACTAGCGGGAGTTGGTGAGCAGTACTTC	CASSPGLAGVGEQYF
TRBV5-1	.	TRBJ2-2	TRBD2	TGCGCCAGCAGCTTTAGCGGGAAGAACACCGGGGAGCTGTTTTTT	CASSFSGKNTGELFF
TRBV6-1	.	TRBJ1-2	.	TGTGCCAGCAGTGTAGGAAACAGATATGGCTACACCTTC	CASSVGNRYGYTF
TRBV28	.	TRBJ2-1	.	TGTGCCAGCAGTTTGTTCGATGAGCAGTTCTTC	CASSLFDEQFF
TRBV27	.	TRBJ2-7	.	TGTGCCAGCACCTCCAGTTCCTACGAGCAGTACTTC	CASTSSSYEQYF
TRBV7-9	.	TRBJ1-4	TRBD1	TGTGCCAGCAGCCGAGGACAGGATAATGAAAAACTGTTTTTT	CASSRGQDNEKLFF
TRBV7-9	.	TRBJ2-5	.	TGTGCCAGCAGCAAGAGGGGCGGAGAGACCCAGTACTTC	CASSKRGGETQYF
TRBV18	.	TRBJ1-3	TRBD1	TGTGCCAGCTCACTTGGACAGGCTGGAAACACCATATATTTT	CASSLGQAGNTIYF
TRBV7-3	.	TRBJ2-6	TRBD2	TGTGCCAGCAGCTTAACTAGCGGGAGGGCCGTTGGGGCCAACGTCCTGACTTTC	CASSLTSGRAVGANVLTF
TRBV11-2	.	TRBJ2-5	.	TGTGCCAGCAGCCTATCAGACGTCGGGGAGACCCAGTACTTC	CASSLSDVGETQYF
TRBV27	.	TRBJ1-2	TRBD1	TGTGCCAGCAGTCGCAGGGGGCCGGTATACTATGGCTACACCTTC	CASSRRGPVYYGYTF
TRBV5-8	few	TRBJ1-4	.	TGTGCCAGCAGCTTAGTCTCGTACAGGAATGAAAAACTGTTTTTT	CASSLVSYRNEKLFF
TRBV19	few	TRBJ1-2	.	TGTGCCAGTAGTCCTCAGGGGCGAGTCTATGGCTACACCTTC	CASSPQGRVYGYTF
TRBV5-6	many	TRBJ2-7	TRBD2	TGTGCCAGCAGCTTGTGGACTAGCGGGAGAGGCTACGAGCAGTACTTC	CASSLWTSGRGYEQYF
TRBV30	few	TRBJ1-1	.	TGTGCCTGGACAGGGGTCACTGAAGCTTTCTTT	CAWTGVTEAFF
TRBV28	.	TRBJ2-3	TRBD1	TGTGCCACCAATGGACAGGGGGCAACGGGTACGCAGTATTTT	CATNGQGATGTQYF
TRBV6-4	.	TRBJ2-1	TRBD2	TGTGCCAGCAGTGTAGCGGGAGCCCCCTACAATGAGCAGTTCTTC	CASSVAGAPYNEQFF
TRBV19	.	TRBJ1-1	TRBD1	TGTGCCAGTAGTATCCTCGGGACGGGACAGGGAGTTACTGAAGCTTTCTTT	CASSILGTGQGVTEAFF
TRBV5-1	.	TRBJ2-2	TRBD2	TGCGCCAGCAGCTTGGGAGGACTAGCGCGGGCCGGGGAGCTGTTTTTT	CASSLGGLARAGELFF
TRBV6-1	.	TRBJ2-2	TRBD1	TGTGCCAGCAGTGGACAGGGACACACCGGGGAGCTGTTTTTT	CASSGQGHTGELFF
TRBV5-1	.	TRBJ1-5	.	TGCGCCAGCAGCGTGGACGGTTGGCGGAATCAGCCCCAGCATTTT	CASSVDGWRNQPQHF
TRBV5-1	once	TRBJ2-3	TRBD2	TGCGCCAGCAGCTTGCGGGCTAGCGGAAGCACAGATACGCAGTATTTT	CASSLRASGSTDTQYF
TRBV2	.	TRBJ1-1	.	TGTGCCAGCATCTCGGAGGGTTTTGGGACTGGAGCTTTCTTT	CASISEGFGTGAFF
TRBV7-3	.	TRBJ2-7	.	TGTGCCAGCAGCTTCGCGCCGGGACTCCAATACGAGCAGTACTTC	CASSFAPGLQYEQYF
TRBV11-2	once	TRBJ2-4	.	TGTGCCAGCAGCTCCCTAGGGCGGCGGGCCCTACTGGCCAAAAACATTCAGTACTTC	CASSSLGRRALLAKNIQYF
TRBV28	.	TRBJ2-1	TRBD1	TGTGCCAGCAGCAGAACACAGGGGGGCTTCTTTCATGAGCAGTTCTTC	CASSRTQGGFFHEQFF
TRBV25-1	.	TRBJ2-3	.	TGTGCCAGCAGTGACGCTAGCGCCCCACAGAATACGCAGTATTTT	CASSDASAPQNTQYF
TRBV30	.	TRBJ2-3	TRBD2	TGTGCCTGCAAGAAAAGCGGGAGTCTAGATACGCAGTATTTT	CACKKSGSLDTQYF
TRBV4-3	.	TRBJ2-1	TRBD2	TGCGCCAGCAGCCGGGAATTGACTAGCGGAGGGGGCGAGCAGTTCTTC	CASSRELTSGGGEQFF
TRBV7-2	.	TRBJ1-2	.	TGTGCCAGCAGCCAGCAAGGTGGGGAGCTCAGGGGCTACACCTTC	CASSQQGGELRGYTF
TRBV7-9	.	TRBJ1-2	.	TGTGCCAGCAGCCCCCCCCAGGGTACTCAGCGGGGTGGCTACACCTTC	CASSPPQGTQRGGYTF
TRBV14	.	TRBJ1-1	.	TGTGCCAGCAGCCAAGATCTCCGGGACCGGGGGAACACTGAAGCTTTCTTT	CASSQDLRDRGNTEAFF
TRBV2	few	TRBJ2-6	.	TGTGCCAGCAGCGTCGGGGCAGGGGCCGGCCTCTCTGGGGCCAACGTCCTGACTTTC	CASSVGAGAGLSGANVLTF
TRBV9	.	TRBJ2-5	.	TGTGCCAGCAGCGCTAGATCCGGGACGAGGATTGAGGAGACCCAGTACTTC	CASSARSGTRIEETQYF
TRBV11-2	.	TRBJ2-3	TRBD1	TGTGCCAGCAGCTGGGGGACAGCAGATACGCAGTATTTT	CASSWGTADTQYF
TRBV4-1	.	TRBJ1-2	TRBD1	TGCGCCAGCAGCCAAGACAACAGGGGGACATATGGCTACACCTTC	CASSQDNRGTYGYTF
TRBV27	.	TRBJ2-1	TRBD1	TGTGCCAGCAGTCCCAAGGACAGGGGGCTGCGGAATGAGCAGTTCTTC	CASSPKDRGLRNEQFF
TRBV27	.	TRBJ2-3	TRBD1	TGTGCCAGCAGTCCTCAGGGGGCGACAGATACGCAGTATTTT	CASSPQGATDTQYF
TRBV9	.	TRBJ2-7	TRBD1	TGTGCCAGCAGCGAATCCGGGACAGTCTACGAGCAGTACTTC	CASSESGTVYEQYF
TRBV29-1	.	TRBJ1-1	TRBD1	TGCAGCGGCAGACAGGGGGCGGGAACTGAAGCTTTCTTT	CSGRQGAGTEAFF